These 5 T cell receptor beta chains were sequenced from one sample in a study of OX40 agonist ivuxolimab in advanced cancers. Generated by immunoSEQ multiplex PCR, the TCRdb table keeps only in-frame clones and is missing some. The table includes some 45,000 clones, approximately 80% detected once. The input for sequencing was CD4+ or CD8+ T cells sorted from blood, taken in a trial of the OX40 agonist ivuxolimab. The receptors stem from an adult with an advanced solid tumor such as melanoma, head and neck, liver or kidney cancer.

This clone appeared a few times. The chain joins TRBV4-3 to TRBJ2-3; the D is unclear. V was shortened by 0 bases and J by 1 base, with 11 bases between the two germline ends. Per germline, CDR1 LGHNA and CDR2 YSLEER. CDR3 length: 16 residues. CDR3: CASSQDRAGGTDTQYF. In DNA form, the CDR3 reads TGCGCCAGCAGCCAAGATCGGGCAGGCGGCACAGATACGCAGTATTTT.

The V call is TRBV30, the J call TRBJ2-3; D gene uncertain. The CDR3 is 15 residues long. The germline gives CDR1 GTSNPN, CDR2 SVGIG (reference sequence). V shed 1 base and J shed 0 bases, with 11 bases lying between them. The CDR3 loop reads CAWSGPKTSTDTQYF. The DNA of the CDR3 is TGTGCCTGGAGTGGACCGAAGACTAGCACAGATACGCAGTATTTT.

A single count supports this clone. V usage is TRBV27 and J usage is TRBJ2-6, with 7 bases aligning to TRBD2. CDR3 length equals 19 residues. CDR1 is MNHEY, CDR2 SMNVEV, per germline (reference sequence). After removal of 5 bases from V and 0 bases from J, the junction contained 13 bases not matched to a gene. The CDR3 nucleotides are TGTGCCAGCAGTCTCATCGGGGCTAGCGGTTTCTCTGGGGCCAACGTCCTGACTTTC. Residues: CASSLIGASGFSGANVLTF.

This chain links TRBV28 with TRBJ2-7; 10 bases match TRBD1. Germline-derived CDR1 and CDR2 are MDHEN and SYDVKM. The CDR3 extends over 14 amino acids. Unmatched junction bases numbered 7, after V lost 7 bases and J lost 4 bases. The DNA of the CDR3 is TGTGCCAGCAACATCGGGACAGGGGTGTACGAGCAGTACTTC. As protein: CASNIGTGVYEQYF. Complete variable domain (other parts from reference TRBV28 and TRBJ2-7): DVKVTQSSRYLVKRTGEKVFLECVQDMDHENMFWYRQDPGLGLRLIYFSYDVKMKEKGDIPEGYSVSREKKERFSLILESASTNQTSMYLCASNIGTGVYEQYFGPGTRLTVT.

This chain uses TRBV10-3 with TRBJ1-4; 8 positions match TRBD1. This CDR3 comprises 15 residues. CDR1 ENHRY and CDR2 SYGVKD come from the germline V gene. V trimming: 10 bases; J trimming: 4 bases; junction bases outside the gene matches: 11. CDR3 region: CATHPSTGDNEKLFF. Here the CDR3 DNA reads TGTGCCACCCACCCTTCGACAGGGGATAATGAAAAACTGTTTTTT.